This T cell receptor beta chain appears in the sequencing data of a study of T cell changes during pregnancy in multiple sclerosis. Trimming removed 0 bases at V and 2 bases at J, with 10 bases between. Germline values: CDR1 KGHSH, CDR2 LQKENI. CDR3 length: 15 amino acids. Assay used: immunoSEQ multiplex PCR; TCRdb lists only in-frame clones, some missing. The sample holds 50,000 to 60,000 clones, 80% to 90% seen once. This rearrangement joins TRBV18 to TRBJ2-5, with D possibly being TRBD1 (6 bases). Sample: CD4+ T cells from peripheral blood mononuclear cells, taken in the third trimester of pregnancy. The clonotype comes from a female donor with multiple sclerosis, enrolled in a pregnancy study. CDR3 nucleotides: TGTGCCAGCTCACCACCGGCGCAGGGGCAAGAGACCCAGTACTTC. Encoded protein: CASSPPAQGQETQYF.